This is a list of T cell receptor beta chains from one sample in a study of shared clonotypes between healthy human individuals. Clones were read by immunoSEQ multiplex PCR, and TCRdb kept only the in-frame ones, dropping some. The repertoire holds about 2 million clones, with roughly 94% as singletons. Sequenced: naive CD4+ T cells sorted from blood. These receptors were taken from a man between 18 and 29 years old in good health. The CDR3 runs from the conserved cysteine through the conserved F or W. Each record gives: V gene, J gene, clone size, D gene, CDR3 DNA, CDR3 protein. The D gene is left open where the match is weak. The size of a clone is reported for some rows only, either as once, few or many, or as a class for expanded clones.

TRBV5-1	TRBJ1-1	-	-	TGCGCCAGCAGCTTTTTTACAACCATGAACACTGAAGCTTTCTTT	CASSFFTTMNTEAFF
TRBV6-5	TRBJ1-2	-	-	TGTGCCATTCACATCGCTTATAACTATGGCTACACCTTC	CAIHIAYNYGYTF
TRBV15	TRBJ1-5	-	TRBD1	TGTGCCACCAGCAGAGAACAGGGGAAGGTCAATCAGCCCCAGCATTTT	CATSREQGKVNQPQHF
TRBV4-1	TRBJ2-3	-	TRBD2	TGCGCCAGCAGCCAAGACCCAGCGGGGGGGGCCACAGATACGCAGTATTTT	CASSQDPAGGATDTQYF
TRBV6-5	TRBJ2-5	-	-	TGTGCCAGCAGCGAAAGAGAGACCCAGTACTTC	CASSERETQYF
TRBV25-1	TRBJ1-1	-	-	TGTGCCAGCAGTCAGGGGACTGAAGCTTTCTTT	CASSQGTEAFF
TRBV2	TRBJ1-5	-	-	TGTGCCAGCAGAACGGGGCAGGGAAGGAATCAGCCCCAGCATTTT	CASRTGQGRNQPQHF
TRBV6-5	TRBJ2-3	-	-	TGTGCCAGCAGTCTGGGGGCAGTCACAGATACGCAGTATTTT	CASSLGAVTDTQYF
TRBV7-2	TRBJ2-5	-	TRBD1	TGTGCCAGCAGCCCACACGCAGGGGGCCAAGAGACCCAGTACTTC	CASSPHAGGQETQYF
TRBV5-1	TRBJ2-1	-	-	TGCGCCACCACGACGGGTGAAGGGCCCTACAATGAGCAGTTCTTC	CATTTGEGPYNEQFF
TRBV5-6	TRBJ2-7	-	TRBD2	TGTGCCAGCAGCTTGCCTAGCGGGGCTACCTACGAGCAGTACTTC	CASSLPSGATYEQYF
TRBV7-2	TRBJ2-5	-	TRBD2	TGTGCCAGCAGCTTTAGCGGGAGGGGGTACCAAGAGACCCAGTACTTC	CASSFSGRGYQETQYF
TRBV9	TRBJ2-7	-	TRBD2	TGTGCCAGCAGCGCTAGCGGGTTTACCTACGAGCAGTACTTC	CASSASGFTYEQYF
TRBV30	TRBJ1-4	-	-	TGTGCCTGGCATTCCCCGGGGAATAATGAAAAACTGTTTTTT	CAWHSPGNNEKLFF
TRBV6-5	TRBJ2-5	-	-	TGTGCCAGCAGGGCTCCTCAAGAGACCCAGTACTTC	CASRAPQETQYF
TRBV29-1	TRBJ2-5	-	-	TGCAGCGTTGGAGTCCAGAGGGAGACCCAGTACTTC	CSVGVQRETQYF
TRBV28	TRBJ2-7	-	-	TGTGCCAGCAGCCCTAGGACCGCTCCTCCCTACGAGCAGTACTTC	CASSPRTAPPYEQYF
TRBV2	TRBJ2-7	-	TRBD2	TGTGCCAGCAGGTCCATACTAGCGGGAGTAAGCGAGCAGTACTTC	CASRSILAGVSEQYF
TRBV10-2	TRBJ2-7	-	TRBD1	TGCGCCAGCCCGGGACAGACCTACGAGCAGTACTTC	CASPGQTYEQYF
TRBV5-4	TRBJ1-2	-	-	TGTGCCAGCAGCTTGGCCGGGAATGACTATGGCTACACCTTC	CASSLAGNDYGYTF
TRBV6-6	TRBJ1-2	-	-	TGTGCCAGCAGTTTTCAGGGAATAGATGGCTACACCTTC	CASSFQGIDGYTF
TRBV5-6	TRBJ1-2	-	-	TGTGCCAGCAGCCCACCGGGCAGGGAGGACTATGGCTACACCTTC	CASSPPGREDYGYTF
TRBV4-2	TRBJ2-2	-	TRBD2	TGTGCCAGCAGCCAAGGGCGGGGGGCGCCCTTGAACACCGGGGAGCTGTTTTTT	CASSQGRGAPLNTGELFF
TRBV9	TRBJ2-7	-	TRBD1	TGTGCCAGCAGTCCGGGACAGGGCTTGGCGGGCGAGCAGTACTTC	CASSPGQGLAGEQYF
TRBV6-5	TRBJ2-1	-	-	TGTGCCAGCACCCCCGCGGGGATAGGCAATGAGCAGTTCTTC	CASTPAGIGNEQFF
TRBV2	TRBJ1-1	-	-	TGTGCCAGTTGGAGGGAATTGAACACTGAAGCTTTCTTT	CASWRELNTEAFF
TRBV7-9	TRBJ2-3	-	-	TGTGCCAGCAGCTTATCGGATACGCAGTATTTT	CASSLSDTQYF
TRBV5-6	TRBJ1-5	-	TRBD1	TGTGCCTGGAGTGTACAGGGGGCAAACAATCAGCCCCAGCATTTT	CAWSVQGANNQPQHF
TRBV6-5	TRBJ1-5	-	-	TGTGCCAGCAGTTACGAGGGGGGGAGCAATCAGCCCCAGCATTTT	CASSYEGGSNQPQHF
TRBV28	TRBJ1-3	-	TRBD1	TGTGCCAGCAGTCCCCTGGACAGGGGGCAAGGAAACACCATATATTTT	CASSPLDRGQGNTIYF
TRBV4-1	TRBJ1-2	-	-	TGCGCCAGCAGCCTCCGGACAGCCATTACTAACTATGGCTACACCTTC	CASSLRTAITNYGYTF
TRBV6-6	TRBJ1-1	-	TRBD1	TGTGCCAGCAGCCCCGGCGGGACAGGGCACACTGAAGCTTTCTTT	CASSPGGTGHTEAFF
TRBV5-4	TRBJ2-3	-	-	TGTGCCAGCAGCTTGGAGTTTGGAGATACGCAGTATTTT	CASSLEFGDTQYF
TRBV30	TRBJ2-7	-	-	TGTGCCTGGAGTGTAACCCCTAACAGGGATTCTCCCTACGAGCAGTACTTC	CAWSVTPNRDSPYEQYF
TRBV5-6	TRBJ1-3	-	-	TGTGCCAGCAGCTCAGACCTCCTGGGAAACACCATATATTTT	CASSSDLLGNTIYF
TRBV15	TRBJ1-2	-	-	TGTGCCACCAGCAGAGATATCGGGGGCCCTACTGAATATGGCTACACCTTC	CATSRDIGGPTEYGYTF
TRBV9	TRBJ1-1	once	-	TGTGCCAGCAGCGTAACAGGGAAGAAGGGGACTGAAGCTTTCTTT	CASSVTGKKGTEAFF
TRBV5-4	TRBJ2-6	-	TRBD1	TGTGCCAGCACACAGGGGGAGGCTGGGGCCAACGTCCTGACTTTC	CASTQGEAGANVLTF
TRBV9	TRBJ2-2	-	-	TGTGCCAGCAGCTTAGCGGAAAACACCGGGGAGCTGTTTTTT	CASSLAENTGELFF
TRBV7-9	TRBJ2-5	-	TRBD1	TGTGCCAGCAGCGACCGGGACAGGGAGATACAAGAGACCCAGTACTTC	CASSDRDREIQETQYF
TRBV10-3	TRBJ1-1	-	TRBD1	TGTGCCATCAGTGAAGACAGGGGGATAGGCACTGAAGCTTTCTTT	CAISEDRGIGTEAFF
TRBV5-1	TRBJ2-7	few	TRBD1	TGCGCCAGCAGCTTGGGGACAGGGTACGAGCAGTACTTC	CASSLGTGYEQYF
TRBV6-1	TRBJ1-5	-	-	TGTGCCAGCATTGGAGGGAATCAGCCCCAGCATTTT	CASIGGNQPQHF
TRBV5-1	TRBJ1-4	-	TRBD1	TGCGCCAGCAGCCAGGACAGGGGAAAGGAAAAACTGTTTTTT	CASSQDRGKEKLFF
TRBV15	TRBJ1-4	-	-	TGTGCCACCAGCAGAGATGGACAAAGGCATGAAAAACTGTTTTTT	CATSRDGQRHEKLFF
TRBV4-1	TRBJ2-7	-	TRBD2	TGCGCCAGCAGCCAAGAGCACCTAGCGGGGGGGCGCTACGAGCAGTACTTC	CASSQEHLAGGRYEQYF
TRBV18	TRBJ2-6	-	TRBD1	TGTGCCAGCTCACCACCGGCAGGGGGCGCGGCCGGGGCCAACGTCCTGACTTTC	CASSPPAGGAAGANVLTF
TRBV7-9	TRBJ1-2	-	-	TGTGCCACGGGACCCGATGGCTACACCTTC	CATGPDGYTF
TRBV29-1	TRBJ2-4	-	-	TGCAGCGCTGGATCAAACATTCAGTACTTC	CSAGSNIQYF
TRBV5-1	TRBJ2-5	-	-	TGCGCCAGCACCACCTCGGGGGGCGCGTGGAATGGTTGGACCCAGTACTTC	CASTTSGGAWNGWTQYF
TRBV6-1	TRBJ2-3	-	TRBD2	TGTGCCAGCAGCGGACTAGCGGGGACCACAGATACGCAGTATTTT	CASSGLAGTTDTQYF
TRBV6-4	TRBJ2-6	-	-	TGTGCCAGCAGTGACTATCACTCTGGGGCCAACGTCCTGACTTTC	CASSDYHSGANVLTF
TRBV6-1	TRBJ2-5	-	-	TGTGCCAGCAGTGAAGGGGGTGTTGAGACCCAGTACTTC	CASSEGGVETQYF
TRBV7-2	TRBJ2-1	-	-	TGTGCCAGCAGCTTAATTGGTTCTACAGACCTTGAGCAGTTCTTC	CASSLIGSTDLEQFF
TRBV19	TRBJ1-2	once	TRBD1	TGTGCCAGTAGTCCCACTCCGAGACAGGGGAACTATGGCTACACCTTC	CASSPTPRQGNYGYTF
TRBV5-6	TRBJ2-7	-	-	TGTGCCAGCAGCGGGATGGGACTCCGCGAGCAGTACTTC	CASSGMGLREQYF